The 20 T cell receptor beta chains below were found in one sample sequenced in a study of PD-L1 blockade in urothelial cancer. Time point reported: pretreatment peripheral blood. Profiled with immunoSEQ multiplex PCR; TCRdb holds only in-frame clones, not every one. The sample includes 130,000 or so clones, around 85% of them seen just once. The sample here was PBMCs, taken around atezolizumab (anti-PD-L1) treatment. The receptors here all came from a man in his fifties with urothelial cancer.

This chain uses TRBV19 with TRBJ2-2; 8 nucleotides line up with TRBD1. The V segment lost 6 bases and the J segment 3 bases; nucleotides outside the gene matches: 6. This CDR3 contains 15 residues. Germline V lookup: CDR1 LNHDA, CDR2 SQIVND (reference sequence). CDR3 DNA: TGTGCCAGTAGCACTACGGACAGGGACACCGGGGAGCTGTTTTTT. It codes for CASSTTDRDTGELFF.

This chain connects TRBV6-6 to TRBJ1-4; D unresolved. The CDR3 sequence is 12 residues long. The V gene lost 4 bases and the J gene lost 8 bases, with 8 bases spanning the gap. CDR1 and CDR2 (germline): MNHNY, SVGAGI (reference sequence). In nucleotides, the CDR3 is TGTGCCAGCAGTTTAAAATTCGAAAAACTGTTTTTT. Its translation: CASSLKFEKLFF.

This chain joins TRBV19 and TRBJ2-6; D might be TRBD1 (6 bases). The CDR3 spans 15 residues. V gave up 9 bases and J gave up 0 bases, with 12 bases separating them. Germline CDR1 LNHDA, CDR2 SQIVND (reference sequence). CDR3 in amino acids: CASRDTHSGANVLTF. Written as DNA, the CDR3 is TGTGCCAGCCGGGACACTCACTCTGGGGCCAACGTCCTGACTTTC.

This chain uses TRBV11-2 with TRBJ1-5; 7 bases match TRBD1. The CDR3 consists of 13 residues. From germline, CDR1 is SGHAT and CDR2 FQNNGV. V gave up 2 bases and J gave up 6 bases; unmatched junction bases: 1. The CDR3 sequence: CASSLSGGQPQHF. CDR3 bases: TGTGCCAGCAGCTTATCAGGGGGTCAGCCCCAGCATTTT.

The chain combines TRBV6-1 with TRBJ2-7; 11 bases align to TRBD2. The germline CDR1 and CDR2 sequences are MNHNS and SASEGT. The V gene end was trimmed by 2 bases and the J gene end by 6 bases; junction bases not matched to a gene: 6. This CDR3 spans 15 amino acids. The CDR3 DNA reads as TGTGCCAGCAGTGAATCCCTAGCGGGAGGCCTCGAGCAGTACTTC. This codes for CASSESLAGGLEQYF.

The V and J genes are TRBV4-2 and TRBJ2-1; TRBD2 matches 7 bases. The ends lost 4 bases at V and 4 bases at J; junction bases unmatched: 7. This CDR3 comprises 15 residues. Per the germline V gene, CDR1 is LGHNA and CDR2 is YNFKEQ. DNA for the CDR3: TGTGCCAGCAGCCCTGGACTAGATAGTTACAATGAGCAGTTCTTC. It yields the protein CASSPGLDSYNEQFF.

This chain joins TRBV14 and TRBJ1-6, with 9 bases matching TRBD1. CDR1 and CDR2 from the germline V gene are SGHDN and FVKESK. V dropped 4 bases and J dropped 4; count of bases not matched to a gene: 2. CDR3 length: 15 amino acids. CDR3 coding DNA: TGTGCCAGCAGCCCGGGACAGGGTTATAATTCACCCCTCCACTTT. Translation: CASSPGQGYNSPLHF.

The chain uses TRBV6-1 and TRBJ2-7; D unresolved. CDR1 is MNHNS, CDR2 SASEGT, per germline. The length of the CDR3 is 12 residues. The V end lost 3 bases, the J end lost 3 bases, and 6 bases lay between the germline ends. The CDR3 bases are TGTGCCAGCAGTGATGTCATCTACGAGCAGTACTTC. It translates to CASSDVIYEQYF.

CDR3 amino acids: CASSWGNGRSTDTQYF. The CDR3, as DNA: TGCGCCAGCAGCTGGGGCAACGGGAGGAGCACAGATACGCAGTATTTT. The chain carries TRBV5-1 and TRBJ2-3; 7 bases agree with TRBD2. This CDR3 is built from 16 residues. Germline V gene lookup returns CDR1 SGHRS and CDR2 YFSETQ. The V segment lost 3 bases and the J segment 0 bases; nucleotides outside the gene matches: 7.

The V call is TRBV10-3, the J call TRBJ2-7; the match to TRBD2 covers 7 bases. There are 14 residues in the CDR3. Germline V gives CDR1 ENHRY, CDR2 SYGVKD. J gave up 2 bases and V 10 bases, and 11 bases lay outside the gene matches. For the CDR3, the DNA is TGTGCCACAGAAGGGCCAGCGGGGCCCTACGAGCAGTACTTC. Translated, it gives CATEGPAGPYEQYF.

This chain uses TRBV10-1 with TRBJ1-6; 7 nucleotides agree with TRBD1. The length of the CDR3 is 18 residues. Germline assignment: CDR1 WNHNN and CDR2 SYGVQD (reference sequence). Trimming removed 4 bases from V and 5 bases from J; junction bases left unmatched: 14. The DNA of the CDR3 is TGCGCCAGCAGTGGAAGTAGGTGGACAGGACAAAATAATTCACCCCTCCACTTT. The encoded protein is CASSGSRWTGQNNSPLHF.

The rearrangement links TRBV25-1 to TRBJ2-5; 7 bases line up with TRBD1. Germline CDR1 reads MGHDK; CDR2 reads SYGVNS. J was trimmed by 6 bases and V by 10 bases; bases with no gene match: 11. This CDR3 contains 13 residues. The CDR3 coding sequence is TGTGCCACCAACAGGGGTGTCGGAAAGACCCAGTACTTC. Translating it yields CATNRGVGKTQYF.

The rearrangement links TRBV28 to TRBJ2-3; 7 bases match TRBD2. Unmatched junction bases numbered 5, after V lost 7 bases and J lost 4 bases. The germline V gene encodes CDR1 MDHEN and CDR2 SYDVKM. CDR3 length equals 13 residues. CDR3 bases: TGTGCCAGCAAGGTGACTAGCCCAGATACGCAGTATTTT. As protein: CASKVTSPDTQYF.

The chain employs TRBV7-2 and TRBJ2-1; 9 bases agree with TRBD1. The CDR3 runs to 15 residues. J gave up 8 bases and V 5 bases, and 10 bases lay outside the gene matches. From germline, CDR1 is SGHTA and CDR2 FQGNSA. The chain's CDR3 is CASSDLGQGSDEQFF. The CDR3 region has the DNA TGTGCCAGCAGCGACCTGGGACAGGGATCGGATGAGCAGTTCTTC.

The CDR3 loop is CASRQDIQPQHF. CDR3 sequence (DNA): TGTGCCAGCAGGCAGGATATTCAGCCCCAGCATTTT. The chain carries TRBV2 and TRBJ1-5; D gene unclear. V lost 6 bases and J 6 bases, leaving 9 bases between the germline ends. CDR1 and CDR2 from the germline V gene are SNHLY and FYNNEI. The CDR3 length is 12 residues.

This clone occurred once. The gene calls are TRBV19 and TRBJ2-7, with D uncertain. Germline lookup yields CDR1 LNHDA and CDR2 SQIVND (reference sequence). There are 9 residues in the CDR3. For the CDR3, the DNA is TGTCTTAGAAAGTTCGAGCAGTACTTC. The encoded protein is CLRKFEQYF. Full variable domain (remainder filled in from reference TRBV19 and TRBJ2-7): DGGITQSPKYLFRKEGQNVTLSCEQNLNHDAMYWYRQDPGQGLRLIYYSQIVNDFQKGDIAEGYSVSREKKESFPLTVTSAQKNPTAFYLCLRKFEQYFGPGTRLTVT.

This clone has only one observation. This sequence joins TRBV7-8 and TRBJ2-5; TRBD2 matches at 11 bases. This CDR3 region has 15 residues. Looked up from germline, CDR1 is SGHVS and CDR2 is FQNEAQ. V gave up 5 bases and J gave up 5 bases; unmatched junction bases: 7. The DNA for the CDR3 is TGTGCCAGCAGCGTTAGCGGGAGGGCCAGGGAGACCCAGTACTTC. Protein product: CASSVSGRARETQYF.

CDR3 sequence reads: CASSMRNRYSNQPQHF. The CDR3 DNA is TGTGCCAGTAGCATGAGGAACAGGTATAGCAATCAGCCCCAGCATTTT. This chain links TRBV19 with TRBJ1-5; weak D call: TRBD1 (5 bases). Trimming stripped 6 bases from V and 0 bases from J, with 15 bases between. Germline V gene data show CDR1 as LNHDA and CDR2 as SQIVND (reference sequence). This CDR3 contains 16 residues.

This clone was counted a single time. The chain recombines TRBV7-9 with TRBJ2-7, with 7 bases fitting TRBD2. CDR3 length: 14 amino acids. Looked up from germline, CDR1 is SEHNR and CDR2 is FQNEAQ (reference sequence). The V and J ends lost 5 bases and 5 bases, in that order; junction bases with no gene match: 9. The chain's CDR3 is CASSTGGGNNEQYF. CDR3 nucleotides: TGTGCCAGCAGCACTGGGGGGGGGAATAACGAGCAGTACTTC.

V and J are TRBV27 and TRBJ2-5; possibly TRBD2 for D (5 bases). V was shortened by 6 bases and J by 2 bases, with 13 bases between the two germline ends. The CDR3 runs to 14 residues. Germline CDR1 and CDR2: MNHEY and SMNVEV (reference sequence). The CDR3 DNA sequence: TGTGCCAGCAGCCGACTACAGAGACAAGAGACCCAGTACTTC. Its protein is CASSRLQRQETQYF.